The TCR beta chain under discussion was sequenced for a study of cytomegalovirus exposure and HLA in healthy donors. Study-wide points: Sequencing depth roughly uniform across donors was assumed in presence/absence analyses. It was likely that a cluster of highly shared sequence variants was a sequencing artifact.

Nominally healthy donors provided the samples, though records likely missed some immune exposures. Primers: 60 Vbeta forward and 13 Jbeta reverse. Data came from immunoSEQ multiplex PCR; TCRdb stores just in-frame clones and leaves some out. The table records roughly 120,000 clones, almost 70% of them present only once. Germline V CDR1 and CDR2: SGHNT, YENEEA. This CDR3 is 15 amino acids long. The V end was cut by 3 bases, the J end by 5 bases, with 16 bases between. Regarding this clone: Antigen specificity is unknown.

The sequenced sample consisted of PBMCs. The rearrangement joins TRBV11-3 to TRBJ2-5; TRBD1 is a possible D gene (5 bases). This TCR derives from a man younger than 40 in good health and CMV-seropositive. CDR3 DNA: TGTGCCAGCAGCTTCGAAGGGGATGACGGGGAGACCCAGTACTTC. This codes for CASSFEGDDGETQYF.